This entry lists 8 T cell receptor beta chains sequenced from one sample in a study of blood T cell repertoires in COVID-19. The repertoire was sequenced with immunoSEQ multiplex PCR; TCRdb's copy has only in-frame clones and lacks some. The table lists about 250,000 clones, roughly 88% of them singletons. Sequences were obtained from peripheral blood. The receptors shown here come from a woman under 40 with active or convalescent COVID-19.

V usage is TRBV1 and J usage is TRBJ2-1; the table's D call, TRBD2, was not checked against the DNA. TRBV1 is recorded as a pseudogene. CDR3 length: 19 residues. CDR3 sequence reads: CTSSPRTVGGENLSNEQFF. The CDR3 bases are TGCACCAGCAGCCCCCGGACTGTCGGGGGGGAAAATTTGTCCAATGAGCAGTTCTTC.

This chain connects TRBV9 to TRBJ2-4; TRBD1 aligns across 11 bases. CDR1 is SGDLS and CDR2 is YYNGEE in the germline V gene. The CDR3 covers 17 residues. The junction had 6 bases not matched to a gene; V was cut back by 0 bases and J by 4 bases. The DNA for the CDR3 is TGTGCCAGCAGCGTAGATCCGGGACAGGGGGTGAAAAACATTCAGTACTTC. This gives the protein CASSVDPGQGVKNIQYF. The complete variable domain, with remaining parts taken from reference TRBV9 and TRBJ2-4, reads DSGVTQTPKHLITATGQRVTLRCSPRSGDLSVYWYQQSLDQGLQFLIQYYNGEERAKGNILERFSAQQFPDLHSELNLSSLELGDSALYFCASSVDPGQGVKNIQYFGAGTRLSVL.

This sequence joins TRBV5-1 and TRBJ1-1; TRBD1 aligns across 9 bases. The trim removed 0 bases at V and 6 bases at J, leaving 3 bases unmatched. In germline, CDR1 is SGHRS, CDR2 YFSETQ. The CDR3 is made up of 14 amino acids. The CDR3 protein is CASSLGDRGAEAFF. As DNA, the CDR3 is TGCGCCAGCAGCTTGGGAGACAGGGGGGCTGAAGCTTTCTTT.

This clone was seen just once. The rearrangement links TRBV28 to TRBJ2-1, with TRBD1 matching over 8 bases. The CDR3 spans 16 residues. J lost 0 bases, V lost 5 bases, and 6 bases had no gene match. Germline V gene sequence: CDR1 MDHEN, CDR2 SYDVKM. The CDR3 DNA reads TGTGCCAGCAGTCCTCCCAGGGGGCGCTCCTACAATGAGCAGTTCTTC. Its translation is CASSPPRGRSYNEQFF. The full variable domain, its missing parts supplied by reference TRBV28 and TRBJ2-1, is DVKVTQSSRYLVKRTGEKVFLECVQDMDHENMFWYRQDPGLGLRLIYFSYDVKMKEKGDIPEGYSVSREKKERFSLILESASTNQTSMYLCASSPPRGRSYNEQFFGPGTRLTVL.

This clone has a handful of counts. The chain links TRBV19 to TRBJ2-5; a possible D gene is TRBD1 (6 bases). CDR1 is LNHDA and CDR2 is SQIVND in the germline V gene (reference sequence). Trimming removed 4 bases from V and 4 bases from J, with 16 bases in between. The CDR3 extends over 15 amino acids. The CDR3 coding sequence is TGTGCCAGTAGTAATTCGGGACACCCCCGAGAGACCCAGTACTTC. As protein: CASSNSGHPRETQYF.

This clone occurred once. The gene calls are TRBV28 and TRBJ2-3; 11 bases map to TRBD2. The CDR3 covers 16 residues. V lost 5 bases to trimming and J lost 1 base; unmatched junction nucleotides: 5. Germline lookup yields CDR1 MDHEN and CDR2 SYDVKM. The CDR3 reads CASSPPLAGGTDTQYF. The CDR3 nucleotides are TGTGCCAGCAGTCCCCCACTAGCGGGGGGCACAGATACGCAGTATTTT.

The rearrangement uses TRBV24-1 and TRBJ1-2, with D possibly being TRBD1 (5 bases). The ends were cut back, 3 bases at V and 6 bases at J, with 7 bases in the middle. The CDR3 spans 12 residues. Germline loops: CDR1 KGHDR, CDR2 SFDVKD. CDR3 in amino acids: CATSDGANGYTF. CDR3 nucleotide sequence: TGTGCCACCAGTGATGGGGCAAATGGCTACACCTTC.

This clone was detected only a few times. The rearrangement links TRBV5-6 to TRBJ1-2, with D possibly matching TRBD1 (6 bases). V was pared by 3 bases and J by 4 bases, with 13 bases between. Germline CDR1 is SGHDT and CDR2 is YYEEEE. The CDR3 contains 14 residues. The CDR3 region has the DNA TGTGCCAGCAGCTCACCGGACAGAACCTATGGCTACACCTTC. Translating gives CASSSPDRTYGYTF.